The rows below give T cell receptor beta chains drawn from one sample of a study of shared clonotypes between healthy human individuals. Using immunoSEQ multiplex PCR, the repertoire was profiled, and TCRdb retains in-frame clones only, with some absent. The sample has over 1.5 million clones, around 98% seen once; the top ten hold 0.4% to 0.55%. The sequenced sample consisted of naive CD4+ T cells sorted from blood. The receptors come from a man between 25 and 39 years old in good health. Both conserved end residues are part of each CDR3. Fields, in order: clone size, J gene, D gene, V gene, CDR3 protein, CDR3 DNA. D genes are given only for firm matches. Clone size, where shown, is once, few, many, or a class for clones that have expanded.

size: NA; J: TRBJ2-1; D: NA; V: TRBV7-6; CDR3: CASSQRGGNEQFF; DNA: TGTGCCAGCAGCCAGCGCGGAGGCAATGAGCAGTTCTTC
size: NA; J: TRBJ1-1; D: NA; V: TRBV28; CDR3: CASSEGPGNTEAFF; DNA: TGTGCCAGCAGTGAGGGGCCGGGGAACACTGAAGCTTTCTTT
size: NA; J: TRBJ2-5; D: NA; V: TRBV5-4; CDR3: CASSLVGGSETQYF; DNA: TGTGCCAGCAGCTTGGTGGGGGGATCCGAGACCCAGTACTTC
size: NA; J: TRBJ2-2; D: NA; V: TRBV27; CDR3: CASSLSMTGELFF; DNA: TGTGCCAGCAGTTTAAGCATGACCGGGGAGCTGTTTTTT
size: NA; J: TRBJ2-7; D: TRBD2; V: TRBV27; CDR3: CASSSRLAGPYEQYF; DNA: TGTGCCAGCAGTTCACGACTAGCGGGACCCTACGAGCAGTACTTC
size: NA; J: TRBJ2-1; D: TRBD1; V: TRBV28; CDR3: CASSFRSGGLGQFF; DNA: TGTGCCAGCAGTTTTCGTTCAGGGGGCCTCGGACAGTTCTTC
size: NA; J: TRBJ2-1; D: TRBD2; V: TRBV28; CDR3: CASSSGTSGIGSYNEQFF; DNA: TGTGCCAGCAGCTCCGGGACTAGCGGGATAGGATCCTACAATGAGCAGTTCTTC
size: NA; J: TRBJ2-2; D: NA; V: TRBV5-4; CDR3: CASSLLGDAGELFF; DNA: TGTGCCAGCAGCTTGTTGGGGGACGCCGGGGAGCTGTTTTTT
size: NA; J: TRBJ2-1; D: TRBD1; V: TRBV19; CDR3: CASSSPGQGRFGEQFF; DNA: TGTGCCAGTAGTTCCCCGGGACAGGGTCGTTTTGGTGAGCAGTTCTTC
size: NA; J: TRBJ2-6; D: NA; V: TRBV6-4; CDR3: CASSLLAGANVLTF; DNA: TGTGCCAGCAGCCTACTAGCTGGGGCCAACGTCCTGACTTTC
size: once; J: TRBJ1-3; D: NA; V: TRBV28; CDR3: CASSPPQRNTIYF; DNA: TGTGCCAGCAGCCCCCCCCAGAGAAACACCATATATTTT
size: NA; J: TRBJ2-1; D: TRBD1; V: TRBV19; CDR3: CASIRTGTSHEQFF; DNA: TGTGCCAGTATAAGGACAGGGACAAGCCATGAGCAGTTCTTC
size: once; J: TRBJ1-2; D: NA; V: TRBV15; CDR3: CATSSLRAGRGYTF; DNA: TGTGCCACCAGCAGCCTTCGAGCGGGAAGGGGCTACACCTTC
size: NA; J: TRBJ2-2; D: TRBD2; V: TRBV6-4; CDR3: CASSARGGTGELFF; DNA: TGTGCCAGCAGTGCGCGGGGAGGGACCGGGGAGCTGTTTTTT
size: NA; J: TRBJ2-5; D: NA; V: TRBV5-5; CDR3: CASSFLQTALRETQYF; DNA: TGTGCCAGCAGCTTCCTCCAAACTGCTCTGAGGGAGACCCAGTACTTC
size: NA; J: TRBJ2-7; D: NA; V: TRBV28; CDR3: CASSPPISYEQYF; DNA: TGTGCCAGCAGCCCTCCTATCTCCTACGAGCAGTACTTC
size: NA; J: TRBJ2-5; D: NA; V: TRBV7-8; CDR3: CASSSGAETQYF; DNA: TGTGCCAGCAGCTCAGGGGCCGAGACCCAGTACTTC
size: NA; J: TRBJ2-7; D: NA; V: TRBV5-4; CDR3: CASSLQGRSSYEQYF; DNA: TGTGCCAGCAGCTTGCAGGGACGGAGCTCCTACGAGCAGTACTTC